A single sample gave rise to the 3 T cell receptor beta chains below, sequenced in a study of shared clonotypes between healthy human individuals (dated by TCRdb to 2019 to 2021). To prepare the library, the immunoSEQ multiplex PCR assay was applied. TCRdb took over this immuneACCESS table, retaining in-frame rearrangements with V and J assigned. Such tables are incomplete; in checked studies, under half of the missing clones stem from an unresolved V gene, and the remainder is unexplained. The sample has about 2.4 million clones on record, around nine tenths of them singletons. The ten largest make up over 0.12% of the sample. Sequencing was done on a sample of naive CD4+ T cells sorted from blood. The cell subset or site label for this specimen denotes: CD45RA+ positively selected. The receptors were gathered from a man younger than 35 in good health.

The chain couples TRBV7-2 to TRBJ2-2; D is ambiguous. Deletions cut 7 bases from V and 7 bases from J, with 13 bases between. The CDR3 length is 13 residues. Germline CDR1 is SGHTA and CDR2 is FQGNSA. The CDR3 loop reads CASTVEVGGELFF. In nucleotides, the CDR3 is TGTGCCAGCACGGTTGAGGTCGGCGGGGAGCTGTTTTTT.

V is TRBV11-2 and J is TRBJ2-3; a possible D gene is TRBD2 (6 bases). From germline, CDR1 is SGHAT and CDR2 FQNNGV. V gave up 5 bases and J gave up 4 bases, with 13 bases separating them. The CDR3 is 14 amino acids. This chain's CDR3 is CASSRGTPADTQYF. CDR3 bases: TGTGCCAGCAGCCGCGGGACCCCCGCAGATACGCAGTATTTT.

The chain joins TRBV7-2 to TRBJ1-1; D gene ambiguous. V lost 2 bases and J lost 7, with 8 bases in between. The germline V gene encodes CDR1 SGHTA and CDR2 FQGNSA. The CDR3 extends over 12 amino acids. The CDR3 loop reads CASSLQGVEAFF. In DNA, the CDR3 is TGTGCCAGCAGCTTACAAGGAGTTGAAGCTTTCTTT.